These 22 T cell receptor beta chains were sequenced from one sample in a study of regulatory T cells in long-lasting Graves disease (dated by TCRdb to 2020 to 2022). The method was multiplex PCR. The sample was run on an Illumina HiSeq 4000. To build TCR beta libraries, CDR3 regions were amplified by Arm-PCR using iRepertoire HTBI primers. TCRdb took the public reads, trimmed them with fastp at Q25, ran MiXCR for clone calling and kept in-frame beta chains. Every distinct CDR3 protein forms one entry, paired with its most common genes and DNA. This sample is represented by roughly 530,000 distinct CDR3 sequences; roughly 16% of them were singletons. The top ten constitute 20% to 30% of the sample. The label giving this sample's time point can be read as: newly diagnosed GD, antithyroid drugs for less than 3 months. RNA was extracted from PBMCs in TRIzol for both TCR sequencing and RNA sequencing. This sample was shared with a second study, whose subject was T cells in Graves' hyperthyroidism and ophthalmopathy.

The input for sequencing was peripheral blood mononuclear cells (PBMCs), taken at new diagnosis, from a patient treated with antithyroid drugs. The receptors here all came from a woman aged 40 to 65 with Graves disease. Donor details come from another sample of the same person, matched by shared clones.

This clonotype came up many times. CDR3 DNA sequence: TGTGCCAGCTCACCAGGAGGGGGCGGTGTTCAGCCCCAGCATTTT. Translation gives CASSPGGGGVQPQHF. The rearrangement links TRBV18 to TRBJ1-5; 7 nucleotides agree with TRBD1. The V gene end was trimmed by 2 bases and the J gene end by 6 bases; junction bases not matched to a gene: 7. Germline assignment: CDR1 KGHSH and CDR2 LQKENI. This CDR3 is built from 15 residues.

This clonotype appeared many times. The rearrangement uses TRBV27 and TRBJ2-7, with 9 bases lining up with TRBD1. The V gene end was trimmed by 3 bases and the J gene end by 3 bases; junction bases not matched to a gene: 12. The CDR3 is 17 amino acids. Germline CDR1 reads MNHEY; CDR2 reads SMNVEV (reference sequence). The CDR3 sequence is CASSFSGTGIPNYEQYF. The CDR3 DNA follows: TGTGCCAGCAGTTTTTCCGGGACAGGGATTCCCAACTACGAGCAGTACTTC.

This clonotype was seen many times. The chain combines TRBV7-8 with TRBJ2-1; 10 bases align to TRBD2. Germline V gene data show CDR1 as SGHVS and CDR2 as FQNEAQ. V shed 3 bases, J shed 6 bases, and the junction held 17 bases outside the gene matches. The CDR3 loop spans 19 amino acids. CDR3 in DNA: TGTGCCAGCAGCTTTCAGTTCGGCGCTAGCGGGAGTACAGGCAATGAGCAGTTCTTC. This gives the protein CASSFQFGASGSTGNEQFF.

This clonotype was seen more than once but under ten times. The chain employs TRBV27 and TRBJ1-1; 7 bases are a match to TRBD1. The length of the CDR3 is 16 residues. The V gene's germline CDR1 is MNHEY and CDR2 SMNVEV (reference sequence). Trimming cost V 5 bases and J 1 base; bases outside gene matches: 10. This CDR3 reads CASSPHRGTRNTEAFF. DNA for the CDR3: TGTGCCAGCAGTCCACACAGGGGAACCAGGAACACTGAAGCTTTCTTT.

This clonotype was seen repeatedly, ten times or more. The chain links TRBV6-5 to TRBJ2-1; tentatively, D is TRBD1 (5 bases). Germline V lookup: CDR1 MNHEY, CDR2 SVGAGI. CDR3 length: 15 amino acids. V lost 3 bases and J 5 bases, leaving 14 bases between the germline ends. The CDR3 DNA reads as TGTGCCAGCAGTTATTCAATGACAGCAAACAATGAGCAGTTCTTC. This gives the protein CASSYSMTANNEQFF.

Ten or more counts support this clonotype. The rearrangement links TRBV12-3 or TRBV12-4 to TRBJ1-5; a possible D gene is TRBD1 (5 bases). The CDR3 totals 14 residues. V was trimmed by 5 bases and J by 1 base, leaving 9 bases between them. This CDR3 is CASSAWGSNQPQHF. The CDR3 DNA reads TGTGCCAGCAGTGCGTGGGGGAGCAATCAGCCCCAGCATTTT.

This clonotype was seen many times. V is TRBV24-1 and J is TRBJ1-2; 7 positions agree with TRBD1. CDR1 KGHDR and CDR2 SFDVKD come from the germline V gene. V lost 4 bases and J lost 2; bases outside the gene matches: 0. CDR3 size: 13 residues. The CDR3 DNA reads as TGTGCCACCAGTGAGGGACAGAACTATGGCTACACCTTC. The encoded protein is CATSEGQNYGYTF.

Comments on this clonotype: Just one base apart from a much larger clone, this may be a read error. V gene TRBV20-1 combines with J gene TRBJ2-1; a weak D match, TRBD2 (5 bases). CDR3 length equals 14 residues. The germline V gene has CDR1 DFQATT and CDR2 SNEGSKA (reference sequence). V gave up 0 bases and J gave up 10 bases, with 16 bases separating them. The CDR3 DNA sequence: TGCAGTGCTAGAGATGGCCGGGATTTCCACGAGCAGTTCTTC. Protein product: CSARDGRDFHEQFF.

This clonotype was observed a few times. This rearrangement joins TRBV19 to TRBJ1-5, with D hard to call. This CDR3 contains 13 residues. Germline V CDR1 and CDR2: LNHDA, SQIVND (reference sequence). The V and J ends lost 4 bases and 3 bases respectively, with 7 bases between them. The DNA for the CDR3 is TGTGCCAGTAGTAAGGCCATCAATCAGCCCCAGCATTTT. It translates to CASSKAINQPQHF.

This clonotype was counted at least ten times. The CDR3 reads CASSVGMRVYGYTF. CDR3 DNA sequence: TGTGCCAGCAGTGTGGGGATGAGGGTCTATGGCTACACCTTC. J is TRBJ1-2 and V is TRBV27, with D hard to call. CDR3 length: 14 amino acids. CDR1 is MNHEY and CDR2 is SMNVEV in the germline V gene (reference sequence). V was clipped by 5 bases and J by 4 bases, with 14 bases between them.

In its sample, this clonotype was seen many times. The gene calls are TRBV11-2 and TRBJ2-7; 9 bases are shared with TRBD2. Germline loops: CDR1 SGHAT, CDR2 FQNNGV. CDR3 size: 15 residues. The trim removed 1 base at V and 5 bases at J, leaving 6 bases unmatched. CDR3 sequence (DNA): TGTGCCAGCAGCTTAGTTGCGGGGGGGCCGGACGAGCAGTACTTC. Its translation: CASSLVAGGPDEQYF.

This clonotype was seen repeatedly, ten times or more. The chain joins TRBV11-3 to TRBJ2-7; TRBD2 might be the D (6 bases). The ends were cut back, 4 bases at V and 0 bases at J, with 13 bases in the middle. Germline CDR1 reads SGHNT; CDR2 reads YENEEA. This CDR3 has 15 amino acids. The CDR3 DNA follows: TGTGCCAGCAGCTCGGGACGGGGGAGCTCCTACGAGCAGTACTTC. It specifies CASSSGRGSSYEQYF.

This clonotype occurred many times. The rearrangement uses TRBV29-1 and TRBJ2-5, with unresolved D. Trimming took 4 bases from V and 5 from J, leaving 11 bases between them. The CDR3 totals 12 residues. CDR1 is SQVTM, CDR2 ANQGSEA, per germline. DNA of the CDR3: TGCAGCGTTGGTCCGACCGAGGAGACCCAGTACTTC. Its protein product is CSVGPTEETQYF.

The chain combines TRBV20-1 with TRBJ2-1; unclear D gene. Between the trimmed V and J ends, which lost 1 base and 2 bases, there was a span of 9 bases. Germline CDR1 and CDR2: DFQATT and SNEGSKA (reference sequence). The CDR3 length is 14 residues. The CDR3 DNA follows: TGCAGTGCTAGAGCACCGATCCCCTACAATGAGCAGTTCTTC. Its translation: CSARAPIPYNEQFF.

This clonotype came up many times. The chain is built from TRBV2 and TRBJ1-1; D not certain. V lost 8 bases, J lost 2 bases, and 9 bases lay in between. This CDR3 has 12 residues. Germline-derived CDR1 and CDR2 are SNHLY and FYNNEI. Written as DNA, the CDR3 is TGTGCCAGCTTTCGGGTTAACACTGAAGCTTTCTTT. Translating gives CASFRVNTEAFF.

V is TRBV11-2 and J is TRBJ2-1, with 12 nucleotides matching TRBD2. This CDR3 comprises 15 residues. V lost 5 bases, J lost 8 bases, and 7 bases stayed unmatched. Germline CDR1 and CDR2: SGHAT and FQNNGV. Here the CDR3 DNA reads TGTGCCAGCAGCACTCGACTAGCGGGGGCTGATGAGCAGTTCTTC. Its protein product is CASSTRLAGADEQFF.

This clonotype showed up many times. This chain uses TRBV5-1 with TRBJ1-5; 8 bases agree with TRBD1. The CDR3 has 15 residues. V was clipped by 0 bases and J by 5 bases; unmatched bases: 4. The germline V gene has CDR1 SGHRS and CDR2 YFSETQ. The DNA of the CDR3 is TGCGCCAGCAGCTTGGGTGGACAGGGATATCAGCCCCAGCATTTT. As protein: CASSLGGQGYQPQHF.

This clonotype occurred a few times. V gene TRBV19 combines with J gene TRBJ1-1; D is ambiguous. CDR3 size: 13 residues. Germline loops: CDR1 LNHDA, CDR2 SQIVND (reference sequence). Trimming removed 2 bases from V and 5 bases from J, with 9 bases in between. The CDR3 coding sequence is TGTGCCAGTAGTATACGCCCTGGTACTGAAGCTTTCTTT. The encoded protein is CASSIRPGTEAFF.

The chain is built from TRBV29-1 and TRBJ1-1, with no clear D. V was shortened by 5 bases and J by 8 bases, with 15 bases between the two germline ends. CDR1 and CDR2 from the germline V gene are SQVTM and ANQGSEA. The CDR3 totals 12 residues. CDR3 region: CSVRDASLEAFF. CDR3 sequence (DNA): TGCAGCGTTCGGGATGCCTCCCTCGAAGCTTTCTTT.

This clonotype was found many times. This chain uses TRBV12-3 or TRBV12-4 with TRBJ1-2; D is ambiguous. The CDR3 has 14 amino acids. V was shortened by 3 bases and J by 8 bases, with 16 bases between the two germline ends. CDR3 in DNA: TGTGCCAGCAGTTTTAACTGGGAGGAAAAAGGCTACACCTTC. Its protein product is CASSFNWEEKGYTF.

A few counts support this clonotype. The V and J genes are TRBV6-1 and TRBJ1-2; D not certain. The CDR3 sequence is 13 residues long. Germline assignment: CDR1 MNHNS and CDR2 SASEGT. V was trimmed by 6 bases and J by 4 bases, leaving 12 bases between them. The CDR3 region has the DNA TGTGCCAGCAGAGCTAGGGAAGGCTATGGCTACACCTTC. Its protein product is CASRAREGYGYTF.

At least ten counts were recorded for this clonotype. The chain combines TRBV5-5 with TRBJ2-3, with TRBD2 matching 7 bases. The junction had 11 bases not matched to a gene; V was cut back by 0 bases and J by 4 bases. The CDR3 is 17 amino acids. Germline V CDR1 and CDR2: SGHKS, YYEKEE (reference sequence). Here the CDR3 reads CASSLAPTSSGADTQYF. The CDR3, as DNA: TGTGCCAGCAGCTTGGCCCCGACTAGCAGTGGGGCAGATACGCAGTATTTT.